Presented here are 19 T cell receptor beta chains from one specimen sequenced in a study of blood T cell repertoires in COVID-19. Only in-frame clones appear in the TCRdb table, and some are missing; sequencing was by immunoSEQ multiplex PCR. The table includes some 180,000 clones, 80% detected once. Sample: peripheral blood. These receptors were obtained from a man aged 60 to 69 with acute or convalescent COVID-19.

The V gene is TRBV5-1, the J gene TRBJ2-1; 8 bases map to TRBD2. In germline, CDR1 is SGHRS, CDR2 YFSETQ. The junction had 4 bases not matched to a gene; V was cut back by 5 bases and J by 0 bases. This CDR3 comprises 15 residues. The CDR3 coding sequence is TGCGCCAGCAGAAGAGCGGGAGACTCCTACAATGAGCAGTTCTTC. Its translation is CASRRAGDSYNEQFF.

The chain joins TRBV6-5 to TRBJ1-2; no reliable D call. V was pared by 4 bases and J by 8 bases, with 11 bases between. The germline gives CDR1 MNHEY, CDR2 SVGAGI. There are 12 residues in the CDR3. The CDR3 DNA reads TGTGCCAGCAGTTCCAGACAAGGCGGCTACACCTTC. This sequence encodes CASSSRQGGYTF.

The chain links TRBV4-1 to TRBJ1-1; TRBD1 matches at 7 bases. Losses at the gene ends were 3 bases for V and 1 base for J; bases not matched to a gene: 8. Germline V lookup: CDR1 MGHRA, CDR2 YSYEKL. The CDR3 is 16 residues long. CDR3 sequence reads: CASSQGWGQRNTEAFF. The DNA of the CDR3 is TGCGCCAGCAGCCAGGGCTGGGGACAGAGGAACACTGAAGCTTTCTTT.

V and J are TRBV11-2 and TRBJ2-7; TRBD2 is a possible D gene (6 bases). The V gene's germline CDR1 is SGHAT and CDR2 FQNNGV. Trimming removed 3 bases from V and 2 bases from J, with 17 bases in between. The CDR3 extends over 16 amino acids. This CDR3 is CASSFPGFAGTYEQYF. In DNA form, the CDR3 reads TGTGCCAGCAGCTTTCCGGGGTTCGCGGGGACCTACGAGCAGTACTTC.

This chain joins TRBV10-3 and TRBJ2-2; 9 bases map to TRBD2. Germline V lookup: CDR1 ENHRY, CDR2 SYGVKD. There are 15 residues in the CDR3. V lost 2 bases and J lost 7; bases outside the gene matches: 5. The DNA of the CDR3 is TGTGCCATCAGTGAGGGTAGCGGGAGTGGCGGGGAGCTGTTTTTT. The encoded protein is CAISEGSGSGGELFF.

This clone appeared a few times. The chain uses TRBV29-1 and TRBJ1-5; D call uncertain. Per germline, CDR1 SQVTM and CDR2 ANQGSEA. The V end lost 4 bases, the J end lost 0 bases, and 7 bases lay between the germline ends. This CDR3 contains 13 residues. As DNA, the CDR3 is TGCAGCGTTGGAGGGAATAGCAATCAGCCCCAGCATTTT. Translating it yields CSVGGNSNQPQHF.

The V gene is TRBV6-2 or TRBV6-3, the J gene TRBJ2-3; tentative D call: TRBD1 (6 bases). Trimming removed 0 bases from V and 6 bases from J, with 13 bases in between. Germline V lookup: CDR1 MNHEY, CDR2 SVGEGT. The CDR3 is made up of 15 amino acids. The CDR3 bases are TGTGCCAGCAGTTACTCTGGGACAAGCGCCGATACGCAGTATTTT. Residues: CASSYSGTSADTQYF.

V and J are TRBV7-2 and TRBJ2-7; 12 nucleotides agree with TRBD2. V dropped 2 bases and J dropped 6; count of bases not matched to a gene: 11. CDR1 is SGHTA and CDR2 is FQGNSA in the germline V gene. This CDR3 has 17 residues. The CDR3 nucleotides read TGTGCCAGCAGCTTACTTGCTAGCGGGAGGGTCTGGGTCGAGCAGTACTTC. Amino acids: CASSLLASGRVWVEQYF.

V and J are TRBV7-9 and TRBJ1-4, with 8 bases lining up with TRBD1. The V and J ends lost 5 bases and 8 bases, in that order; junction bases with no gene match: 10. There are 15 residues in the CDR3. The germline CDR1 and CDR2 sequences are SEHNR and FQNEAQ (reference sequence). The CDR3 region is CASSPRQGRSEKLFF. In DNA form, the CDR3 reads TGTGCCAGCAGCCCGCGACAGGGGAGGTCCGAAAAACTGTTTTTT.

This clone was seen once. V and J are TRBV24-1 and TRBJ2-7; possible D gene TRBD1, 6 bases. Looked up from germline, CDR1 is KGHDR and CDR2 is SFDVKD. With 9 bases removed from V and 0 bases from J, the gap between germline ends came to 17 bases. The CDR3 has 15 residues. CDR3 coding DNA: TGTGCCACCCCAAGCTCACAGGGATCCTCCTACGAGCAGTACTTC. Translated, it gives CATPSSQGSSYEQYF.

This chain connects TRBV28 to TRBJ1-5; 7 nucleotides agree with TRBD1. The CDR3 contains 15 residues. V was clipped by 6 bases and J by 0 bases; unmatched bases: 5. Germline V gene data show CDR1 as MDHEN and CDR2 as SYDVKM. This chain's CDR3 is CASRRDRISNQPQHF. DNA for the CDR3: TGTGCCAGCAGAAGGGACAGAATTAGCAATCAGCCCCAGCATTTT. The variable domain in full, with the rest retrieved from reference TRBV28 and TRBJ1-5, is DVKVTQSSRYLVKRTGEKVFLECVQDMDHENMFWYRQDPGLGLRLIYFSYDVKMKEKGDIPEGYSVSREKKERFSLILESASTNQTSMYLCASRRDRISNQPQHFGDGTRLSIL.

The chain employs TRBV6-6 and TRBJ2-7, with a tentative D call TRBD2 (5 bases). Germline loops: CDR1 MNHNY, CDR2 SVGAGI (reference sequence). V shed 6 bases and J shed 1 base, with 10 bases lying between them. The CDR3 has 13 residues. In nucleotides, the CDR3 is TGTGCCAGCAGCATGCCGGGGTCCTACGAGCAGTACTTC. Translating gives CASSMPGSYEQYF.

The chain employs TRBV3-1 (or the pseudogene TRBV3-2) and TRBJ1-4, with 10 bases that match TRBD1. Germline values: CDR1 LGHDT, CDR2 YNNKEL (reference sequence). V was clipped by 4 bases and J by 7 bases; unmatched bases: 6. This CDR3 has 15 amino acids. CDR3 amino acids: CASSLLTGGGEKLFF. CDR3 DNA sequence: TGTGCCAGCAGCCTATTGACAGGGGGCGGTGAAAAACTGTTTTTT.

The V and J genes are TRBV27 and TRBJ2-1, with 8 positions matching TRBD2. Trimming removed 5 bases from V and 5 bases from J; junction bases left unmatched: 8. This CDR3 comprises 15 residues. Germline CDR1 MNHEY, CDR2 SMNVEV (reference sequence). The CDR3 DNA sequence: TGTGCCAGCAGTATACTAGCGGTAAATGACAATGAGCAGTTCTTC. It specifies CASSILAVNDNEQFF.

CDR3: CASSWGRQGNSPLHF. The CDR3 nucleotides are TGTGCCAGCAGTTGGGGCCGGCAGGGAAATTCACCCCTCCACTTT. The rearrangement joins TRBV6-5 to TRBJ1-6, with D possibly TRBD1 on 5 matching bases. CDR3 size: 15 residues. V gave up 4 bases and J gave up 7 bases, with 14 bases separating them. Germline V lookup: CDR1 MNHEY, CDR2 SVGAGI.

V gene TRBV18 combines with J gene TRBJ2-7; 7 nucleotides match TRBD1. The V gene's germline CDR1 is KGHSH and CDR2 LQKENI. V lost 6 bases to trimming and J lost 2 bases; unmatched junction nucleotides: 7. The CDR3 has 14 amino acids. The CDR3: CASSPRDSAYEQYF. As DNA, the CDR3 is TGTGCCAGCTCGCCTCGGGACAGTGCCTACGAGCAGTACTTC.

The J gene is TRBJ1-5, the V gene TRBV6-5; D is undetermined. V was shortened by 6 bases and J by 0 bases, with 12 bases between the two germline ends. This CDR3 region has 15 residues. CDR1 is MNHEY and CDR2 is SVGAGI in the germline V gene. The CDR3 sequence: CASSPAAYSNQPQHF. CDR3 coding DNA: TGTGCCAGCAGCCCCGCGGCCTATAGCAATCAGCCCCAGCATTTT.

This chain joins TRBV4-1 and TRBJ2-7, with TRBD2 matching over 10 bases. The CDR3 runs to 15 residues. From germline, CDR1 is MGHRA and CDR2 YSYEKL. V shed 0 bases, J shed 4 bases, and the junction held 3 bases outside the gene matches. The CDR3 sequence: CASSQEGLANYEQYF. CDR3 sequence (DNA): TGCGCCAGCAGCCAAGAGGGACTAGCGAATTACGAGCAGTACTTC.

This chain links TRBV6-6 with TRBJ1-3; the match to TRBD1 covers 9 bases. The germline gives CDR1 MNHNY, CDR2 SVGAGI (reference sequence). This CDR3 has 15 amino acids. V shed 6 bases and J 3 bases; nucleotides not matched to a gene: 6. In nucleotides, the CDR3 is TGTGCCAGCAGCCTGGGACAGGGTAATGGAAACACCATATATTTT. It is translated as CASSLGQGNGNTIYF.